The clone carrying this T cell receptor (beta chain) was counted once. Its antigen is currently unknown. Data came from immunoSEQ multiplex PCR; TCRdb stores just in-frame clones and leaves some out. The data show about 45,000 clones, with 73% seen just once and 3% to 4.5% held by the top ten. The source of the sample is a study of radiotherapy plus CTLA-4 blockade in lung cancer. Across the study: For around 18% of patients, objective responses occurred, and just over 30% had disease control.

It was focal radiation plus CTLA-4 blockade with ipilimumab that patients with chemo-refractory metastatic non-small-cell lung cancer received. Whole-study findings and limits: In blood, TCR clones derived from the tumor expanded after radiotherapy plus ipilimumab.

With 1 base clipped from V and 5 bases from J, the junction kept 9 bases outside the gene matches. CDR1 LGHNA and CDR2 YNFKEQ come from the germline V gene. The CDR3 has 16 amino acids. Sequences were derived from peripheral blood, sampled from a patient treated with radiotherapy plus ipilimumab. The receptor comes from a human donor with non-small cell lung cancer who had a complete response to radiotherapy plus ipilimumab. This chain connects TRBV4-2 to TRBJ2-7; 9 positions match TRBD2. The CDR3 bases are TGTGCCAGCAGCCAAGTAGGGCCTAGCGGGATCCACGAGCAGTACTTC. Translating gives CASSQVGPSGIHEQYF.